This paragraph covers one TCR beta chain sequence. Its target is unknown. Clones were sequenced by immunoSEQ multiplex PCR, and TCRdb holds only the in-frame ones, with some missing. The data contain about 2 million clones, about 95% of them seen just once; the ten biggest clones take up about 1.1%. The V end lost 5 bases, the J end lost 0 bases, and 13 bases lay between the germline ends. Germline V gene sequence: CDR1 LNHDA, CDR2 SQIVND (reference sequence). The CDR3 sequence is 15 residues long. CD45RO-negative, CCR7-selected cells formed the naive CD8 fraction, which excluded terminally differentiated effector memory CD45RA+ cells. The data were taken from a study of shared clonotypes between healthy human individuals. The study, taken as a whole, reports: Only blood was sampled, and tissue TCR repertoires likely differ from blood ones. Among non-shared clonotypes, generation probabilities were lower than among those shared by all four donors.

The receptor was derived from a man aged 18-30 years in good health. The sample taken for sequencing was naive CD8+ T cells sorted from blood. This chain joins TRBV19 and TRBJ1-1; D ambiguous. DNA for the CDR3: TGTGCCAGTAGTTGGGTCGTGGCTATGAACACTGAAGCTTTCTTT. It codes for CASSWVVAMNTEAFF.